This entry lists 10 T cell receptor beta chains sequenced from one sample in a study of blood T cell repertoires in COVID-19. Method: immunoSEQ multiplex PCR; TCRdb's copy keeps in-frame clones and lacks some. Of fewer than 250,000 clones in the sample, around 83% were seen once. Sequenced input: peripheral blood. Receptors originate from a man in his forties with acute or convalescent COVID-19.

CDR3 protein: CASPRDSGNTIYF. The DNA of the CDR3 is TGTGCCAGTCCCCGAGACTCTGGAAACACCATATATTTT. The V call is TRBV6-5, the J call TRBJ1-3; D not certain. The V gene's germline CDR1 is MNHEY and CDR2 SVGAGI. Trimming pared 9 bases from V and 0 bases from J, leaving 9 bases between. CDR3 length equals 13 residues.

CDR3 region: CASSFERGKTGELFF. The CDR3 DNA reads as TGTGCCAGCAGCTTTGAGCGGGGCAAGACCGGGGAGCTGTTTTTT. The gene calls are TRBV5-4 and TRBJ2-2; 7 nucleotides match TRBD2. V dropped 2 bases and J dropped 5; count of bases not matched to a gene: 6. Looked up from germline, CDR1 is SGHNT and CDR2 is YYREEE (reference sequence). This CDR3 comprises 15 residues. Using reference TRBV5-4 and TRBJ2-2 for the parts outside the CDR3, the full variable domain is ETGVTQSPTHLIKTRGQQVTLRCSSQSGHNTVSWYQQALGQGPQFIFQYYREEENGRGNFPPRFSGLQFPNYSSELNVNALELDDSALYLCASSFERGKTGELFFGEGSRLTVL.

The chain has TRBV3-1 (or the pseudogene TRBV3-2) and TRBJ1-5; 9 nucleotides match TRBD1. Germline V gene data show CDR1 as LGHDT and CDR2 as YNNKEL (reference sequence). Losses at the gene ends were 0 bases for V and 5 bases for J; bases not matched to a gene: 5. This CDR3 region has 16 residues. The CDR3 here is CASSQEPYRGHQPQHF. In DNA form, the CDR3 reads TGTGCCAGCAGCCAAGAGCCTTACAGGGGGCATCAGCCCCAGCATTTT.

The J gene is TRBJ1-1, the V gene TRBV2; D is unclear. The germline CDR1 and CDR2 sequences are SNHLY and FYNNEI. CDR3 length equals 14 residues. V shed 5 bases and J shed 0 bases, with 10 bases lying between them. In DNA form, the CDR3 reads TGTGCCAGCAGTCCTGGTACGGTGAACACTGAAGCTTTCTTT. Translating it yields CASSPGTVNTEAFF.

The chain has TRBV18 and TRBJ2-7; the match to TRBD1 covers 12 bases. The CDR3 is made up of 15 amino acids. V shed 3 bases and J 4 bases; nucleotides not matched to a gene: 4. From germline, CDR1 is KGHSH and CDR2 LQKENI. DNA of the CDR3: TGTGCCAGCTCACCCGGGACAGGGGGCGAGTACGAGCAGTACTTC. Protein sequence: CASSPGTGGEYEQYF.

This CDR3 reads CASSATGGNYGYTF. The CDR3 DNA reads TGTGCCAGCAGCGCGACAGGGGGGAACTATGGCTACACCTTC. The chain links TRBV3-1 (or the pseudogene TRBV3-2) to TRBJ1-2; 9 nucleotides agree with TRBD1. Germline-derived CDR1 and CDR2 are LGHDT and YNNKEL (reference sequence). The length of the CDR3 is 14 residues. Trimming removed 5 bases from V and 2 bases from J; junction bases left unmatched: 3.

CDR3 loop: CASSQVQAGGRRETQYF. DNA for the CDR3: TGTGCCAGCAGCCAAGTGCAAGCGGGGGGCCGACGGGAGACCCAGTACTTC. The chain links TRBV4-2 to TRBJ2-5, with 9 bases aligning to TRBD2. V lost 1 base and J lost 5; bases outside the gene matches: 11. This CDR3 region has 17 residues. The germline gives CDR1 LGHNA, CDR2 YNFKEQ.

This chain links TRBV5-5 with TRBJ1-2; 11 nucleotides align to TRBD1. V shed 2 bases, J shed 3 bases, and the junction held 3 bases outside the gene matches. Germline V gene data show CDR1 as SGHKS and CDR2 as YYEKEE (reference sequence). The CDR3 has 15 residues. CDR3 in amino acids: CASSFGTGGDYGYTF. The CDR3 coding sequence is TGTGCCAGCAGCTTTGGGACAGGGGGTGACTATGGCTACACCTTC.

Worth noting for this clone: The sample has other DNA sequences that encode this CDR3 too. The chain carries TRBV7-6 and TRBJ1-2, with TRBD1 matching over 8 bases. The CDR3 length is 14 residues. After removal of 5 bases from V and 4 bases from J, the junction contained 6 bases not matched to a gene. Germline CDR1 is SGHVS and CDR2 is FNYEAQ. The CDR3 region has the DNA TGTGCCAGCAGCCCCGGACAGGGAGGCTATGGCTACACCTTC. It translates to CASSPGQGGYGYTF.

The chain links TRBV6-1 to TRBJ1-5; 11 bases are shared with TRBD1. The germline CDR1 and CDR2 sequences are MNHNS and SASEGT. V trimming: 6 bases; J trimming: 2 bases; junction bases outside the gene matches: 3. The CDR3 sequence is 15 residues long. The CDR3 region is CASRGQGAGNQPQHF. The CDR3 nucleotides read TGTGCCAGCAGAGGACAGGGGGCGGGCAATCAGCCCCAGCATTTT.